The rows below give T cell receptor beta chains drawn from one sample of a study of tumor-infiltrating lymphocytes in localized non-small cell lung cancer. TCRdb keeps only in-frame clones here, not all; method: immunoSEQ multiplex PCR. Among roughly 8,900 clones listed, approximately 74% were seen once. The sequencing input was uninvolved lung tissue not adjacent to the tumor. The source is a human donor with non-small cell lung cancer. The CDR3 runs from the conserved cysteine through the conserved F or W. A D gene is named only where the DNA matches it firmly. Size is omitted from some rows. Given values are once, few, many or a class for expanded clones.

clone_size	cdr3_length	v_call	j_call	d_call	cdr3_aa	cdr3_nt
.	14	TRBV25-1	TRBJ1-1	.	CASSEAGRNTEAFF	TGTGCCAGCAGTGAGGCAGGCCGGAACACTGAAGCTTTCTTT
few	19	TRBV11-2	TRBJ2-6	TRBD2	CASSLLAGGPVSGANVLTF	TGTGCCAGCAGCTTACTAGCGGGAGGGCCCGTCTCTGGGGCCAACGTCCTGACTTTC
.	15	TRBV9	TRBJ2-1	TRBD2	CASSYGLAGPNEQFF	TGTGCCAGCAGCTACGGACTAGCGGGGCCCAATGAGCAGTTCTTC
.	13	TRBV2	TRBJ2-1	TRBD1	CASRLDRGNEQFF	TGTGCCAGCAGGCTGGACAGGGGCAATGAGCAGTTCTTC
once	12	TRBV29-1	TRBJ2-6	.	CSVDSETNVLTF	TGCAGCGTTGATTCTGAGACCAACGTCCTGACTTTC
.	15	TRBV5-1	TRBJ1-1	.	CASSLVIGGDTEAFF	TGCGCCAGCAGCTTGGTCATTGGGGGTGACACTGAAGCTTTCTTT
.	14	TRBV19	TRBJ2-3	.	CASSIGGARNTQYF	TGTGCCAGTAGTATAGGGGGGGCGCGGAATACGCAGTATTTT
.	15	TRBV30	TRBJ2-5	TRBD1	CAWSVVNRGRETQYF	TGTGCCTGGAGTGTAGTAAACAGGGGGCGCGAGACCCAGTACTTC
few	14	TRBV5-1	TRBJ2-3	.	CASSPSERTDTQYF	TGCGCCAGCAGCCCGTCGGAGCGCACAGATACGCAGTATTTT
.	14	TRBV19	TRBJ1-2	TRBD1	CASNRGQGNYGYTF	TGTGCCAGTAATCGTGGACAGGGAAACTATGGCTACACCTTC
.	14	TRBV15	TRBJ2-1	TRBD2	CATRGTSGHNEQFF	TGTGCCACCAGGGGGACTAGCGGCCACAATGAGCAGTTCTTC
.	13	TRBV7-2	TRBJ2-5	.	CASSFGRQETQYF	TGTGCCAGCAGCTTCGGCAGGCAAGAGACCCAGTACTTC
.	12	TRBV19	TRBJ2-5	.	CASGRVGETQYF	TGTGCCAGTGGGAGAGTTGGGGAGACCCAGTACTTC
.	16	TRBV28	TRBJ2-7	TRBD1	CASSLITGGVMFEQYF	TGTGCCAGCAGTCTAATAACAGGGGGAGTGATGTTTGAGCAGTACTTC
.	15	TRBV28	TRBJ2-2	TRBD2	CASSLAGANTGELFF	TGTGCCAGCAGTCTAGCGGGAGCGAACACCGGGGAGCTGTTTTTT
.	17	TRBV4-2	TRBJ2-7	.	CASSSTAKGLSSYEQYF	TGTGCCAGCAGCTCTACCGCTAAGGGACTTAGCTCCTACGAGCAGTACTTC
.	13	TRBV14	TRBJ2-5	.	CASSQAPQETQYF	TGTGCCAGCAGCCAAGCTCCTCAAGAGACCCAGTACTTC
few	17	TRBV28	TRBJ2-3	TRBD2	CASSWESGTSGTDTQYF	TGTGCCAGCAGTTGGGAATCCGGGACTAGCGGCACAGATACGCAGTATTTT
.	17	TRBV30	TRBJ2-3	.	CAWSPLRGSLMADTQYF	TGTGCCTGGAGTCCTTTGAGGGGGAGTTTAATGGCAGATACGCAGTATTTT
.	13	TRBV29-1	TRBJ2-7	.	CSVTSRAPPGQYF	TGCAGCGTTACTTCCAGGGCCCCACCGGGGCAGTACTTC
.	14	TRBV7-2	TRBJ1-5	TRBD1	CASSFTDRDQPQHF	TGTGCCAGCAGCTTCACAGACAGGGATCAGCCCCAGCATTTT
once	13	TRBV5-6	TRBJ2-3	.	CASSLKGVDTQYF	TGTGCCAGCAGCCTAAAGGGGGTAGATACGCAGTATTTT
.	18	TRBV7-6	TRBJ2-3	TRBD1	CASSLGGYGTGGADTQYF	TGTGCCAGCAGCTTAGGCGGGTACGGGACAGGGGGCGCAGATACGCAGTATTTT
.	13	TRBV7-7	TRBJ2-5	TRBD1	CASSADRGETQYF	TGTGCTAGCAGCGCAGACAGGGGAGAGACCCAGTACTTC
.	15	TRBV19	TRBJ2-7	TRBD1	CASSIRTGNSYEQYF	TGTGCCAGTAGTATTCGGACAGGGAACTCCTACGAGCAGTACTTC
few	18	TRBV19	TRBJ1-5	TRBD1	CASSIDNPTGASNQPQHF	TGTGCCAGTAGTATAGATAATCCGACAGGGGCCAGCAATCAGCCCCAGCATTTT
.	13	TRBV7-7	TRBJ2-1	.	CASSQGWVNEQFF	TGTGCTAGCAGCCAGGGATGGGTCAATGAGCAGTTCTTC
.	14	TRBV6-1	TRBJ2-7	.	CASMGGMGYYEQYF	TGTGCCAGCATGGGCGGGATGGGGTACTACGAGCAGTACTTC
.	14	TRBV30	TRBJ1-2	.	CAWRGRDPNYGYTF	TGTGCCTGGAGAGGGCGGGACCCTAACTATGGCTACACCTTC
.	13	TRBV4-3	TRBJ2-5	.	CASSQEWEETQYF	TGCGCCAGCAGCCAAGAATGGGAAGAGACCCAGTACTTC
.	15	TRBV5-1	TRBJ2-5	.	CASSPEGGAQETQYF	TGCGCCAGCAGCCCCGAGGGGGGGGCCCAAGAGACCCAGTACTTC
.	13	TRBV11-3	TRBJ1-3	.	CASTSTDGNTIYF	TGTGCCAGCACATCTACGGACGGCAACACCATATATTTT
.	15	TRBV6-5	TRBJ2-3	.	CASSSRDKGTDTQYF	TGTGCCAGCAGTTCACGGGACAAGGGCACAGATACGCAGTATTTT
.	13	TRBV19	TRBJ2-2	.	CASSPPLLFKLFF	TGTGCCAGTAGTCCACCCCTGTTATTTAAGCTGTTTTTT
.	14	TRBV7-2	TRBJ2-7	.	CASSSGGGISEQYF	TGTGCCAGCAGCTCAGGGGGGGGTATTAGCGAGCAGTACTTC
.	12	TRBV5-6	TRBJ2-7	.	CASSSGPYEQYF	TGTGCCAGCAGCTCGGGACCTTACGAGCAGTACTTC
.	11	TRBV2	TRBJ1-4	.	CASSTYEKLFF	TGTGCCAGCAGTACATATGAAAAACTGTTTTTT
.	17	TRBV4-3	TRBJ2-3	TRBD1	CASSQETGVGSTDTQYF	TGCGCCAGCAGCCAAGAGACAGGGGTCGGCAGCACAGATACGCAGTATTTT
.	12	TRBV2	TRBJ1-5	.	CASSDDNQPQHF	TGTGCCAGCAGTGACGATAATCAGCCCCAGCATTTT